This paragraph covers one TCR beta chain sequence. As yet, its antigen is unknown. The data derive from a study of early T cells in non-severe SARS-CoV-2 infection. Study-level information: The chains were unpaired, and the sequenced material was bulk RNA from unsorted whole blood. Whole-study results and caveats: Reliance on VDJdb matching favored anti-spike CD8 responses; private and CD4 specificities were missed.

The library protocol tagged individual cDNA molecules with unique molecular identifiers. TCRdb re-called the 5' RACE reads with MiXCR, one entry per CDR3 protein. The table lists 75,000 to 90,000 distinct CDR3 sequences, 15% of them singletons. The V and J ends lost 4 bases and 0 bases respectively, with 9 bases between them. Germline V gene lookup returns CDR1 MDHEN and CDR2 SYDVKM. This CDR3 is built from 14 residues. The clonotype was recovered from an adult who was a healthcare worker with PCR-confirmed SARS-CoV-2 infection or an uninfected control (not recorded which). This chain joins TRBV28 and TRBJ1-1; D gene uncertain. Sequencing used whole blood. This CDR3 is CASSSKGMNTEAFF. DNA for the CDR3: TGTGCCAGCAGTTCCAAGGGAATGAACACTGAAGCTTTCTTT.